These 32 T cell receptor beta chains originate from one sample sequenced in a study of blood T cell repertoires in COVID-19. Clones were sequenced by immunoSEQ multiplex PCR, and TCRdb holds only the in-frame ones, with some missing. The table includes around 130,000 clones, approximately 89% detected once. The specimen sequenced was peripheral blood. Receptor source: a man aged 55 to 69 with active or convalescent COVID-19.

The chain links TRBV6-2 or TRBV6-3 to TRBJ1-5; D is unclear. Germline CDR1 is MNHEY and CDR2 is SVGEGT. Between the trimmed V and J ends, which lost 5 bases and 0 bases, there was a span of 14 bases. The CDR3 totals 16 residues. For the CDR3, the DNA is TGTGCCAGCAGTGAGGAAATCGGGGATAGCAATCAGCCCCAGCATTTT. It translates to CASSEEIGDSNQPQHF.

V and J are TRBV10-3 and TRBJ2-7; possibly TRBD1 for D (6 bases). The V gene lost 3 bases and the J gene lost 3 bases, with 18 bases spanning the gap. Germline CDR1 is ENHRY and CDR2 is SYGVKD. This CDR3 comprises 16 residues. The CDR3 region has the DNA TGTGCCATCAGTGAACCTACAGGGTTGGGGTTCTACGAGCAGTACTTC. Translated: CAISEPTGLGFYEQYF.

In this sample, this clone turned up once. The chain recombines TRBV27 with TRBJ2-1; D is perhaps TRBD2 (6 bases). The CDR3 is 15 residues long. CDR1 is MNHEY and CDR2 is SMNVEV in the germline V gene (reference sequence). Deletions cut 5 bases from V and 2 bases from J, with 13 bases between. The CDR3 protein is CASSLLTSPYNEQFF. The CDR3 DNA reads TGTGCCAGCAGTCTCCTTACTAGCCCCTACAATGAGCAGTTCTTC.

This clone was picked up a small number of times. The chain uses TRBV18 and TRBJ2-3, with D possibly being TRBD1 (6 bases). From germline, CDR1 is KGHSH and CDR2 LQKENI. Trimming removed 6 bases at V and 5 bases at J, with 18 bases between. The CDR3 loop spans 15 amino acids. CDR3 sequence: CASSPSPGAGDTQYF. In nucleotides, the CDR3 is TGTGCCAGCTCCCCGTCTCCAGGGGCTGGAGATACGCAGTATTTT.

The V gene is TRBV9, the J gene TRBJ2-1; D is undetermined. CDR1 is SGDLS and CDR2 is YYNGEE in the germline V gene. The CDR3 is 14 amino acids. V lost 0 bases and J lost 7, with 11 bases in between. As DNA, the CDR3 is TGTGCCAGCAGCGTAGGTGGCACATTGAATGAGCAGTTCTTC. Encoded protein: CASSVGGTLNEQFF.

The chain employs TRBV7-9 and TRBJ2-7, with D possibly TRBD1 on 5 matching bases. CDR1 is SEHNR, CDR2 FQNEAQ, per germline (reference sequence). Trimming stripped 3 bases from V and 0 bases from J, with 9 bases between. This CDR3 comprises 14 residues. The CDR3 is CASSLGQSSYEQYF. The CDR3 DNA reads TGTGCCAGCAGCTTGGGGCAGAGCTCCTACGAGCAGTACTTC.

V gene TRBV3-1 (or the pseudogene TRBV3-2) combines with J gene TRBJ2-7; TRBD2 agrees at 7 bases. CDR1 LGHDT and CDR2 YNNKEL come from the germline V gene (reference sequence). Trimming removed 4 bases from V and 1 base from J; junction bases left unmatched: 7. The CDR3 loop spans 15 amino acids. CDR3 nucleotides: TGTGCCAGCAGCCCTGGGACTATCCTATCCTACGAGCAGTACTTC. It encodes CASSPGTILSYEQYF.

The CDR3 coding sequence is TGTGCCAGCAGCTTAGGGACAGGGGGCGGGTACGAGCAGTACTTC. Protein sequence: CASSLGTGGGYEQYF. The chain is built from TRBV11-2 and TRBJ2-7; 11 bases are shared with TRBD1. This CDR3 has 15 amino acids. Germline CDR1 is SGHAT and CDR2 is FQNNGV. The J segment lost 4 bases and the V segment lost 1 base, leaving 3 bases of the junction unmatched.

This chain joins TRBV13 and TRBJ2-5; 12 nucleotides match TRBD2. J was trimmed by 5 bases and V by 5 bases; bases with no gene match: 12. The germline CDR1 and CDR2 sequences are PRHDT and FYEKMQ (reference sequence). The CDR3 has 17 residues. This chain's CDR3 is CASSGRLAGGPLETQYF. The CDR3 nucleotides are TGTGCCAGCAGCGGACGGCTAGCGGGAGGGCCTTTGGAGACCCAGTACTTC.

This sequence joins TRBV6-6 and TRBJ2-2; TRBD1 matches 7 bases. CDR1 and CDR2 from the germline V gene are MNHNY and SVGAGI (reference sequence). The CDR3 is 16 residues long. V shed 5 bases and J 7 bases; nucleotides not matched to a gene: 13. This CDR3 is CASSNTRGRKDGELFF. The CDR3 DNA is TGTGCCAGCAGTAACACGAGGGGGCGAAAGGACGGGGAGCTGTTTTTT.

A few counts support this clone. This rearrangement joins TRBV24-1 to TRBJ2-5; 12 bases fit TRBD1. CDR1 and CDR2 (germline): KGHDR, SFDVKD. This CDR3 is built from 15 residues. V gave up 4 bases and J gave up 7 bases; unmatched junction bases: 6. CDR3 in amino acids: CATSEGTGGLGTQYF. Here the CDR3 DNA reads TGTGCCACCAGTGAGGGGACAGGGGGCCTTGGGACCCAGTACTTC.

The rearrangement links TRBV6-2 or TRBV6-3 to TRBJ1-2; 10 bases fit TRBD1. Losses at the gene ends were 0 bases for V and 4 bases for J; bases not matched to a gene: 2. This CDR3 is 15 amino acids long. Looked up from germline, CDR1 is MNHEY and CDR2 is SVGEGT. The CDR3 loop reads CASSYSGQGPYGYTF. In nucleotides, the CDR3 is TGTGCCAGCAGTTACTCGGGACAGGGGCCCTATGGCTACACCTTC.

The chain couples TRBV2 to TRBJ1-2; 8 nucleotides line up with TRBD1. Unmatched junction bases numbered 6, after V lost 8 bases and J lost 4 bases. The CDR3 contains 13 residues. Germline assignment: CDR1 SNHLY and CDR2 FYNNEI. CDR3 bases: TGTGCCAGCCGCTGGACAGGGTTCTATGGCTACACCTTC. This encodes CASRWTGFYGYTF.

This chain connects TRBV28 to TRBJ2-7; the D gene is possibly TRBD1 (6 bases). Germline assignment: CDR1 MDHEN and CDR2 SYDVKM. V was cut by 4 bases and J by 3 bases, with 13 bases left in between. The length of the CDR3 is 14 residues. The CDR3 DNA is TGTGCCAGCAGTTACTCAACAGGGCACTACGAGCAGTACTTC. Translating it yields CASSYSTGHYEQYF.

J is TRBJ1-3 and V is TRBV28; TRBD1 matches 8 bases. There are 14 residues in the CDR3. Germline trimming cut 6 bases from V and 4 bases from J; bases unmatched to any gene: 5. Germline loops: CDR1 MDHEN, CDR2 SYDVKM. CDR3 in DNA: TGTGCCAGCAGCGTGACAGGGGTAGGAAACACCATATATTTT. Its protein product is CASSVTGVGNTIYF. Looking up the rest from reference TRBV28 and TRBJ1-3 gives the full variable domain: DVKVTQSSRYLVKRTGEKVFLECVQDMDHENMFWYRQDPGLGLRLIYFSYDVKMKEKGDIPEGYSVSREKKERFSLILESASTNQTSMYLCASSVTGVGNTIYFGEGSWLTVV.

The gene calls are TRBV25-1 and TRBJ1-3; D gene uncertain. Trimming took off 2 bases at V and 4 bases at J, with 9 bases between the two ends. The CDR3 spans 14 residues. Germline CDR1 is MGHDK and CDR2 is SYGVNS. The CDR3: CASSEAVPGNTIYF. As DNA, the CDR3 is TGTGCCAGCAGTGAAGCGGTGCCCGGAAACACCATATATTTT.

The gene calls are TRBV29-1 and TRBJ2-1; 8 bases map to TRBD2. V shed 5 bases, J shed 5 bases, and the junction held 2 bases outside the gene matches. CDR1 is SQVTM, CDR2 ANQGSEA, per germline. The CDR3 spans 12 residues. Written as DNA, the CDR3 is TGCAGCGTTCTTAGCGGGAACAATGAGCAGTTCTTC. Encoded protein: CSVLSGNNEQFF.

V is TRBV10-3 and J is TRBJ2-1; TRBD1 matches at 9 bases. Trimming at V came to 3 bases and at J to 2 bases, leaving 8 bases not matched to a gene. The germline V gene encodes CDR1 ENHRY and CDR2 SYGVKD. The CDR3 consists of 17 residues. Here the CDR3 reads CAISDPGQGRAYNEQFF. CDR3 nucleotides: TGTGCCATCAGTGACCCCGGACAGGGGAGGGCCTACAATGAGCAGTTCTTC.

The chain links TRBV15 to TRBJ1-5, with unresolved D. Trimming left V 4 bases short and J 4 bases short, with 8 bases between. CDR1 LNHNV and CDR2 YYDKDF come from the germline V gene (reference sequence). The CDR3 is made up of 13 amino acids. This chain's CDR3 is CATSIDGNQPQHF. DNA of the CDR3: TGTGCCACCAGCATCGACGGGAATCAGCCCCAGCATTTT. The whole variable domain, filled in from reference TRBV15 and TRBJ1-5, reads DAMVIQNPRYQVTQFGKPVTLSCSQTLNHNVMYWYQQKSSQAPKLLFHYYDKDFNNEADTPDNFQSRRPNTSFCFLDIRSPGLGDTAMYLCATSIDGNQPQHFGDGTRLSIL.

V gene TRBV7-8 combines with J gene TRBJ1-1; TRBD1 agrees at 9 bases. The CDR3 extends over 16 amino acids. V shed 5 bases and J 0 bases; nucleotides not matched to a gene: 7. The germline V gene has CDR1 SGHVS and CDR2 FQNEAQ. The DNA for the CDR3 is TGTGCCAGCAGCGCCAACAGGGGGCGGATGAACACTGAAGCTTTCTTT. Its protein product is CASSANRGRMNTEAFF.

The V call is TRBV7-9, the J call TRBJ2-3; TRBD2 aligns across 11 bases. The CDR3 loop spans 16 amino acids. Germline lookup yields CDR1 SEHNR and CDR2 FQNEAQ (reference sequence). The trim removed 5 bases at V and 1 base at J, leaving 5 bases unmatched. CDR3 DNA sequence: TGTGCCAGCAGCCCTGGGACTAGCGGACGCACAGATACGCAGTATTTT. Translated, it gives CASSPGTSGRTDTQYF. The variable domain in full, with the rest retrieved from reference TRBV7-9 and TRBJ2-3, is DTGVSQNPRHKITKRGQNVTFRCDPISEHNRLYWYRQTLGQGPEFLTYFQNEAQLEKSRLLSDRFSAERPKGSFSTLEIQRTEQGDSAMYLCASSPGTSGRTDTQYFGPGTRLTVL.

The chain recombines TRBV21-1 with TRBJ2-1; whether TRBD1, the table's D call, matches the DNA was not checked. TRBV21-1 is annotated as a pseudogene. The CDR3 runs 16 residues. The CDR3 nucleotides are TGTGCCAGCAGCATGGGGGCAAGGAGCTCCTACAATGAGCAGTTCTTC. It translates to CASSMGARSSYNEQFF.

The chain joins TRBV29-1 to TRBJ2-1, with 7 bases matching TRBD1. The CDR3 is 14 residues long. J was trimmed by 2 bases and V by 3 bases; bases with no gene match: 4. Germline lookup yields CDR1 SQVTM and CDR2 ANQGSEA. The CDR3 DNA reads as TGCAGCGTTGAGGGTGGGACAGCCTACAATGAGCAGTTCTTC. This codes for CSVEGGTAYNEQFF.

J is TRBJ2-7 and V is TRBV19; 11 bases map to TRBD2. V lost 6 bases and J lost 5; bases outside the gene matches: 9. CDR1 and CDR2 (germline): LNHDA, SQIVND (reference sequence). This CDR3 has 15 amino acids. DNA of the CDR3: TGTGCCAGTAGGCCTACTAGCGGGAGAAGGAACGAGCAGTACTTC. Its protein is CASRPTSGRRNEQYF. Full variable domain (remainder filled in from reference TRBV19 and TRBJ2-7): DGGITQSPKYLFRKEGQNVTLSCEQNLNHDAMYWYRQDPGQGLRLIYYSQIVNDFQKGDIAEGYSVSREKKESFPLTVTSAQKNPTAFYLCASRPTSGRRNEQYFGPGTRLTVT.

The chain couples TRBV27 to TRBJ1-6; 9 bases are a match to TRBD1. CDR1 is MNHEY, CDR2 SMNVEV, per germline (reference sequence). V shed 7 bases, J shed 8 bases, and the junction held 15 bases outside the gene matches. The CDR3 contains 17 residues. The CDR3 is CASKPLGQGIHYSPLHF. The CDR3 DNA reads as TGTGCCAGCAAACCGCTGGGACAGGGTATCCACTATTCACCCCTCCACTTT.

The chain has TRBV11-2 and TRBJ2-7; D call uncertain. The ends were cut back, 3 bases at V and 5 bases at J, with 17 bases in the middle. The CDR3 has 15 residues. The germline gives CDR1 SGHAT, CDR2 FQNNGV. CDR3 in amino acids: CASSFLSGFWHEQYF. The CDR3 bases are TGTGCCAGCAGCTTCCTGTCCGGGTTCTGGCACGAGCAGTACTTC.

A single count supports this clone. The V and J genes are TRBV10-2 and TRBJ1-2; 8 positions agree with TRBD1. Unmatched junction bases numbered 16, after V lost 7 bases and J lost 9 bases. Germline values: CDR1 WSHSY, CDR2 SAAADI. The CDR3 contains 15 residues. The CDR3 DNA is TGCGCCAGCATCCCGGGGACAAAGACAGGGGATAGCTACACCTTC. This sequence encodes CASIPGTKTGDSYTF.

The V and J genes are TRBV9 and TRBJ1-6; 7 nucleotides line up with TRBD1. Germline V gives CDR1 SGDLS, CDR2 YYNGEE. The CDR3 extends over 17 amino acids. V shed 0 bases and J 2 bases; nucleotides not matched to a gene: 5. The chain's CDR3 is CASSVVGQGAYNSPLHF. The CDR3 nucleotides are TGTGCCAGCAGCGTAGTAGGGCAGGGGGCCTATAATTCACCCCTCCACTTT.

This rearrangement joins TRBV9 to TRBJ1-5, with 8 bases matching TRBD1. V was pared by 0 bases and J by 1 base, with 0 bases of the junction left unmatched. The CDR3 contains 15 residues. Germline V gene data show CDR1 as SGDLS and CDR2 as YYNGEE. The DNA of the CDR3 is TGTGCCAGCAGCGTAGGGACAGGGAGCAATCAGCCCCAGCATTTT. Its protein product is CASSVGTGSNQPQHF. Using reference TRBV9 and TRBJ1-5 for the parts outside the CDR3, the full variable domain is DSGVTQTPKHLITATGQRVTLRCSPRSGDLSVYWYQQSLDQGLQFLIQYYNGEERAKGNILERFSAQQFPDLHSELNLSSLELGDSALYFCASSVGTGSNQPQHFGDGTRLSIL.

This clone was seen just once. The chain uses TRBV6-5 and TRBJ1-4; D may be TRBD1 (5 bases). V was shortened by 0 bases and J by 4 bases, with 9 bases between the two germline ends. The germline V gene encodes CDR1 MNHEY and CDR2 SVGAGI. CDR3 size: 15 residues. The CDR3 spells CASSYSGRGNEKLFF. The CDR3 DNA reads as TGTGCCAGCAGTTACTCGGGGAGGGGTAATGAAAAACTGTTTTTT.

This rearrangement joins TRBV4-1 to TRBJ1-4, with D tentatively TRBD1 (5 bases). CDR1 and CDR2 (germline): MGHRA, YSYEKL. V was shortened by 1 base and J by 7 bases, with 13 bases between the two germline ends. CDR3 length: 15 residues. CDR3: CASSQVGGGSEKLFF. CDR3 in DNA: TGCGCCAGCAGCCAAGTTGGGGGGGGTAGTGAAAAACTGTTTTTT.

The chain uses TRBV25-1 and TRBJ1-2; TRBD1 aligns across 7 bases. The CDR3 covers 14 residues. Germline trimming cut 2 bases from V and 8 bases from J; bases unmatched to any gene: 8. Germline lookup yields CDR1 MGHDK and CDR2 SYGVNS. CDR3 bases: TGTGCCAGCAGTGAAATGAGGGACAGTCGGGGCTACACCTTC. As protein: CASSEMRDSRGYTF.